This entry concerns a single T cell receptor beta chain. The data are from a study of blood T cell repertoires in COVID-19. Overall study context: The United States, Italy and Spain provided the acute and convalescent COVID-19 samples.

Some clones are missing from TCRdb's copy, which holds only in-frame ones; the method was immunoSEQ multiplex PCR. The sample consists of approximately 210,000 clones, approximately 85% of them appearing once. Everyone who took part was roughly 18 to 89 years old, and they came from 24 US areas. Participants' own reports of clinical history determined their cohort assignment. The sequence was collected from a man aged 35 to 55 who had recovered from COVID-19. The material sequenced was PBMCs or T cells enriched from blood (not recorded which).

This CDR3 reads CASSPREGRDTQYF. CDR3 nucleotides: TGTGCCAGCAGTCCCCGCGAGGGGAGGGATACGCAGTATTTT. The gene calls are TRBV27 and TRBJ2-3, with a possible D match to TRBD2 (6 bases). CDR1 MNHEY and CDR2 SMNVEV come from the germline V gene (reference sequence). This CDR3 has 14 residues. V was shortened by 5 bases and J by 6 bases, with 15 bases between the two germline ends.